The 24 T cell receptor beta chains presented below share a single source sample, sequenced in a study of T cell responses to AZD1222 COVID-19 vaccine. Sequenced by immunoSEQ multiplex PCR; TCRdb stores in-frame clones only, minus some. The table has roughly 50,000 clones, 89% seen once. The source material was peripheral blood, sampled on day 0 of AZD1222 vaccination. The origin of the receptors is an adult in good health.

The rearrangement links TRBV27 to TRBJ2-1; 11 bases are shared with TRBD1. There are 19 residues in the CDR3. Trimming took 6 bases from V and 0 from J; bases not matched to a gene: 13. CDR1 and CDR2 from the germline V gene are MNHEY and SMNVEV (reference sequence). The CDR3 sequence: CASRDGTGGDPASYNEQFF. CDR3 sequence (DNA): TGTGCCAGCAGGGACGGGACAGGGGGTGACCCAGCCTCCTACAATGAGCAGTTCTTC.

The DNA for the CDR3 is TGTGCCAGCAGTGAAGCTGCCTCTAATTCACCCCTCCACTTT. This sequence encodes CASSEAASNSPLHF. The chain couples TRBV6-1 to TRBJ1-6, with D hard to call. This CDR3 spans 14 amino acids. Germline loops: CDR1 MNHNS, CDR2 SASEGT. V lost 0 bases and J 6 bases, leaving 6 bases between the germline ends.

The chain combines TRBV5-6 with TRBJ1-1, with TRBD1 matching over 8 bases. Looked up from germline, CDR1 is SGHDT and CDR2 is YYEEEE. This CDR3 has 14 amino acids. With 4 bases clipped from V and 7 bases from J, the junction kept 9 bases outside the gene matches. The CDR3 region is CASSLRTGILEAFF. The CDR3, as DNA: TGTGCCAGCAGCCTTCGGACAGGGATCCTTGAAGCTTTCTTT.

This clone was observed a handful of times. The chain uses TRBV7-9 and TRBJ2-3; the match to TRBD2 covers 8 bases. CDR1 is SEHNR, CDR2 FQNEAQ, per germline (reference sequence). The CDR3 has 17 residues. With 2 bases clipped from V and 0 bases from J, the junction kept 7 bases outside the gene matches. CDR3 bases: TGTGCCAGCAGCTTAATGAGACTAGCGTCTAGCACAGATACGCAGTATTTT. This codes for CASSLMRLASSTDTQYF.

This clone was seen a few times. This rearrangement joins TRBV3-1 (or the pseudogene TRBV3-2) to TRBJ2-7, with TRBD2 identical over 7 bases. The V and J ends lost 4 bases and 4 bases, in that order; junction bases with no gene match: 10. Germline CDR1 and CDR2: LGHDT and YNNKEL (reference sequence). CDR3 length: 15 amino acids. As DNA, the CDR3 is TGTGCCAGCAGCCGGGAGGGTAGCGGTAGGTACGAGCAGTACTTC. Its protein product is CASSREGSGRYEQYF.

This chain links TRBV6-1 with TRBJ1-2, with D possibly being TRBD1 (6 bases). The V end lost 2 bases, the J end lost 7 bases, and 17 bases lay between the germline ends. This CDR3 has 15 residues. Germline CDR1 reads MNHNS; CDR2 reads SASEGT. For the CDR3, the DNA is TGTGCCAGCAGTGAAAATCTACCAGGGGCGCGTGGCTACACCTTC. Translating gives CASSENLPGARGYTF.

V usage is TRBV5-1 and J usage is TRBJ2-7; the match to TRBD1 covers 9 bases. Germline-derived CDR1 and CDR2 are SGHRS and YFSETQ. The CDR3 sequence is 14 residues long. V was pared by 4 bases and J by 0 bases, with 2 bases of the junction left unmatched. The CDR3 DNA sequence: TGCGCCAGCAGCCCACAGGGGGCCTCCTACGAGCAGTACTTC. Protein: CASSPQGASYEQYF.

This rearrangement joins TRBV11-1 to TRBJ1-1; no clear D gene. The CDR3 spans 13 residues. Germline CDR1 SGHAT, CDR2 FQDESV (reference sequence). V was pared by 5 bases and J by 1 base, with 8 bases between. This chain's CDR3 is CASSLVQNTEAFF. The CDR3 nucleotides are TGTGCCAGCAGCCTGGTTCAGAACACTGAAGCTTTCTTT.

This clone was recorded once. The chain employs TRBV12-3 or TRBV12-4 and TRBJ2-1, with D possibly TRBD1 on 7 matching bases. The CDR3 totals 13 residues. Trimming cost V 5 bases and J 7 bases, with 12 bases left between them. The DNA of the CDR3 is TGTGCCAGCAGTCCCAGGGGGAGGAATGAGCAGTTCTTC. Translating it yields CASSPRGRNEQFF.

V and J are TRBV19 and TRBJ2-3, with 10 bases that match TRBD2. The CDR3 has 15 amino acids. From germline, CDR1 is LNHDA and CDR2 SQIVND (reference sequence). The J segment lost 6 bases and the V segment lost 3 bases, leaving 6 bases of the junction unmatched. The CDR3 sequence is CASSISSGRSDTQYF. As DNA, the CDR3 is TGTGCCAGTAGTATCTCTAGCGGGAGATCGGATACGCAGTATTTT.

V is TRBV24-1 and J is TRBJ2-7, with TRBD1 matching over 8 bases. The CDR3 contains 15 residues. The J segment lost 4 bases and the V segment lost 5 bases, leaving 9 bases of the junction unmatched. Germline CDR1 is KGHDR and CDR2 is SFDVKD. The CDR3 spells CATSGGTGPLYEQYF. CDR3 in DNA: TGTGCCACCAGTGGGGGGACAGGACCTTTATACGAGCAGTACTTC.

The chain links TRBV13 to TRBJ1-3; D gene uncertain. Germline assignment: CDR1 PRHDT and CDR2 FYEKMQ (reference sequence). The CDR3 consists of 16 residues. Between the trimmed V and J ends, which lost 0 bases and 0 bases, there was a span of 9 bases. CDR3 DNA sequence: TGTGCCAGCAGCTTAGGGTTGAGGAGCTCTGGAAACACCATATATTTT. Protein: CASSLGLRSSGNTIYF.

CDR3 loop: CASSSSLAGSANTGELFF. The CDR3 DNA reads as TGTGCCAGCAGCTCATCCCTAGCGGGATCTGCGAACACCGGGGAGCTGTTTTTT. The chain employs TRBV11-2 and TRBJ2-2, with 9 bases matching TRBD2. V was pared by 4 bases and J by 0 bases, with 9 bases of the junction left unmatched. In germline, CDR1 is SGHAT, CDR2 FQNNGV. The CDR3 has 18 residues.

The chain uses TRBV28 and TRBJ1-1, with TRBD1 matching over 10 bases. Germline CDR1 reads MDHEN; CDR2 reads SYDVKM. The CDR3 contains 14 residues. V was pared by 7 bases and J by 5 bases, with 7 bases of the junction left unmatched. The CDR3 region has the DNA TGTGCCAGCACCAGGGACAGGGGAGGAACTGAAGCTTTCTTT. Protein product: CASTRDRGGTEAFF.

This sequence joins TRBV7-8 and TRBJ2-2, with D perhaps matching TRBD2 (6 bases). The CDR3 covers 16 residues. Trimming removed 2 bases from V and 1 base from J, with 11 bases in between. Germline V gene data show CDR1 as SGHVS and CDR2 as FQNEAQ. The CDR3 region has the DNA TGTGCCAGCAGCTTAACACTAGCTGTGAACACCGGGGAGCTGTTTTTT. Encoded protein: CASSLTLAVNTGELFF.

The rearrangement links TRBV10-2 to TRBJ1-5, with D hard to call. The V gene lost 4 bases and the J gene lost 3 bases, with 7 bases spanning the gap. Germline loops: CDR1 WSHSY, CDR2 SAAADI. The length of the CDR3 is 13 residues. The CDR3 sequence: CASSVSLNQPQHF. The CDR3 bases are TGCGCCAGCAGTGTCTCCCTCAATCAGCCCCAGCATTTT.

This chain links TRBV4-1 with TRBJ1-4; D is unclear. CDR1 and CDR2 (germline): MGHRA, YSYEKL. The CDR3 sequence is 16 residues long. Trimming shortened V by 1 base and J by 0 bases, and 9 bases separated the two germline ends. CDR3 DNA: TGCGCCAGCAGCCAAGGAACCACGGCAACTAATGAAAAACTGTTTTTT. Translating gives CASSQGTTATNEKLFF.

The genes are TRBV19 and TRBJ1-5; 7 positions match TRBD1. J gave up 7 bases and V 7 bases, and 22 bases lay outside the gene matches. The CDR3 spans 18 residues. Germline CDR1 and CDR2: LNHDA and SQIVND (reference sequence). The CDR3 DNA is TGTGCCAGTAAAGGATCGCTCGGGAAGGGGGCCTCCCGGCAGCCCCAGCATTTT. It yields the protein CASKGSLGKGASRQPQHF.

This chain uses TRBV5-1 with TRBJ1-4, with TRBD1 identical over 8 bases. Germline-derived CDR1 and CDR2 are SGHRS and YFSETQ. This CDR3 is built from 16 residues. The V and J ends lost 4 bases and 6 bases, in that order; junction bases with no gene match: 11. The CDR3 reads CASSPSNRGTDEKLFF. CDR3 nucleotides: TGCGCCAGCAGCCCATCCAACAGGGGGACGGATGAAAAACTGTTTTTT.

V usage is TRBV5-4 and J usage is TRBJ1-3; 9 nucleotides match TRBD1. Trimming removed 1 base from V and 4 bases from J; junction bases left unmatched: 3. Germline V gene lookup returns CDR1 SGHNT and CDR2 YYREEE (reference sequence). The CDR3 loop spans 15 amino acids. CDR3 DNA: TGTGCCAGCAGCTTGACAGGGGGCTCAGGAAACACCATATATTTT. It translates to CASSLTGGSGNTIYF.

V gene TRBV10-2 combines with J gene TRBJ2-1, with 8 nucleotides matching TRBD2. Germline CDR1 is WSHSY and CDR2 is SAAADI. There are 12 residues in the CDR3. Losses at the gene ends were 7 bases for V and 15 bases for J; bases not matched to a gene: 11. The CDR3 protein is CASTGGGTSGFF. The CDR3 bases are TGCGCCAGCACAGGTGGCGGGACTAGTGGGTTCTTC.

The chain combines TRBV11-2 with TRBJ2-3; D is uncertain. Germline-derived CDR1 and CDR2 are SGHAT and FQNNGV. The CDR3 spans 14 residues. V was cut by 4 bases and J by 6 bases, with 14 bases left in between. The CDR3 protein is CASSSPSGGDTQYF. CDR3 sequence (DNA): TGTGCCAGCAGCTCGCCCTCTGGTGGGGATACGCAGTATTTT.

The DNA of the CDR3 is TGTGCCAGCAGCTTAGTGGTGGTAGCCAACAATGAGCAGTTCTTC. This encodes CASSLVVVANNEQFF. The rearrangement uses TRBV7-8 and TRBJ2-1; D call uncertain. Per the germline V gene, CDR1 is SGHVS and CDR2 is FQNEAQ. The CDR3 has 15 residues. The V end was cut by 1 base, the J end by 5 bases, with 12 bases between.

V usage is TRBV5-6 and J usage is TRBJ1-1; D is possibly TRBD1 (6 bases). CDR1 is SGHDT, CDR2 YYEEEE, per germline. The CDR3 extends over 14 amino acids. V shed 1 base and J shed 1 base, with 8 bases lying between them. The CDR3 nucleotides are TGTGCCAGCAGCTTGAGAGGGGGGAACACTGAAGCTTTCTTT. It encodes CASSLRGGNTEAFF.